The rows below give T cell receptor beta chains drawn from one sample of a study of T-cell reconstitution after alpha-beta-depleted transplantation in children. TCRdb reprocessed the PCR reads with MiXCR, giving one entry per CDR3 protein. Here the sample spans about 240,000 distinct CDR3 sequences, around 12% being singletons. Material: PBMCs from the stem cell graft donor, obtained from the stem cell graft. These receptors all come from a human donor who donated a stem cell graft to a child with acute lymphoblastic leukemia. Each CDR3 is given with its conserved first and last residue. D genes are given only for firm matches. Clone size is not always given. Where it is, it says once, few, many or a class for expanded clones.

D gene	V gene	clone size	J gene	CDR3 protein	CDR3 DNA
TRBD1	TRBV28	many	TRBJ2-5	CASRKAQGARETQYF	TGTGCCAGCAGAAAAGCCCAGGGGGCCAGGGAGACCCAGTACTTC
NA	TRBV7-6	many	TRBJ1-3	CASSSLGTGNTIYF	TGTGCCAGCAGCTCTCTTGGGACTGGAAACACCATATATTTT
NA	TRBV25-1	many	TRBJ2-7	CASSVTSLEQYF	TGTGCCAGCAGTGTGACTTCTCTCGAGCAGTACTTC
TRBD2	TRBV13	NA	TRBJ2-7	CASSGRTSGGAYEQYF	TGTGCCAGCAGCGGGAGGACTAGCGGGGGGGCCTACGAGCAGTACTTC
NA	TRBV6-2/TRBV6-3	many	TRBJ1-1	CASSQNRFEAFF	TGTGCCAGCAGCCAAAACCGATTTGAAGCTTTCTTT
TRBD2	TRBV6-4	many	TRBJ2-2	CASSDGGGTGELFF	TGTGCCAGCAGTGATGGCGGGGGCACCGGGGAGCTGTTTTTT
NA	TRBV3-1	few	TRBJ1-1	CASSQDRGDAFF	TGTGCCAGCAGCCAAGATCGAGGGGACGCTTTCTTT
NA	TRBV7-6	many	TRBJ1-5	CASSPYRDQPQHF	TGTGCCAGCAGCCCGTACAGGGACCAGCCCCAGCATTTT
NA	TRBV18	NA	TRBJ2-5	CAISPSGTQYF	TGTGCCATCTCACCGTCAGGGACCCAGTACTTC
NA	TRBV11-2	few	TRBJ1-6	CASSLDPITLGVGGYNSPLHF	TGTGCCAGCAGCTTAGACCCGATAACCTTAGGGGTAGGGGGATATAATTCACCCCTCCACTTT
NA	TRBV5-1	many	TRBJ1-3	CASSPPGSSGNTIYF	TGCGCCAGCAGCCCGCCAGGGTCCTCTGGAAACACCATATATTTT
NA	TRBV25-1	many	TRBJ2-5	CASRRRRTQYF	TGTGCCAGCCGAAGACGAAGGACCCAGTACTTC
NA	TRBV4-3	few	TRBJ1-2	CASSHGGGGLDYGYTF	TGCGCCAGCAGCCACGGGGGAGGCGGACTGGACTATGGCTACACCTTC
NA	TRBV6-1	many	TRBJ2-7	CASSGPRSSYEQYF	TGTGCCAGCAGTGGCCCGCGAAGCTCCTACGAGCAGTACTTC
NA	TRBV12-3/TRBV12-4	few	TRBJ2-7	CASSFRESSYEQYF	TGTGCCAGCAGTTTTCGCGAGAGCTCCTACGAGCAGTACTTC
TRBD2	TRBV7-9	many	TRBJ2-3	CASSLKAGESTDTQYF	TGTGCCAGCAGCTTAAAAGCGGGGGAGAGCACAGATACGCAGTATTTT
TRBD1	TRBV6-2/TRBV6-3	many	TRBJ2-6	CASSPGQGAPGANVLTF	TGTGCCAGCAGCCCGGGACAGGGGGCGCCTGGGGCCAACGTCCTGACTTTC
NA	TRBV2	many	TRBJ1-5	CASSEALRQRWQPQHF	TGTGCCAGCAGTGAAGCGCTTCGACAGAGGTGGCAGCCCCAGCATTTT
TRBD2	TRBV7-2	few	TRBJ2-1	CASSAAGLAGGLDEQFF	TGTGCCAGCAGCGCTGCCGGACTAGCGGGAGGGCTCGATGAGCAGTTCTTC
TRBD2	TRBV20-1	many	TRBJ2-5	CSATGTSGRAGETQYF	TGCAGTGCTACCGGGACTAGCGGGAGGGCCGGAGAGACCCAGTACTTC
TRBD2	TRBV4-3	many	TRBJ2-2	CASSKWSGRAPGELFF	TGCGCCAGTTCCAAATGGAGCGGGAGGGCCCCCGGGGAGCTGTTTTTT
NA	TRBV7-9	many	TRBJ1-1	CASSVPPNAEAFF	TGTGCCAGCAGCGTGCCTCCTAACGCTGAAGCTTTCTTT
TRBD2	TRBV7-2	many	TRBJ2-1	CASSARLAGSYNEQFF	TGTGCCAGCAGCGCCCGACTAGCGGGCTCCTACAATGAGCAGTTCTTC
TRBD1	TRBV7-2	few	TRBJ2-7	CASSLAVGQIYEQYF	TGTGCCAGCAGCTTAGCAGTGGGACAGATCTACGAGCAGTACTTC
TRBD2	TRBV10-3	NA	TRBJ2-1	CAISGRSGSSYNEQFF	TGTGCCATCAGTGGACGAAGCGGGAGCTCCTACAATGAGCAGTTCTTC